These T cell receptor beta chains were read from a single sample in a study of T cells in Graves' hyperthyroidism and ophthalmopathy. One entry per CDR3 protein, called by TCRdb with MiXCR from the multiplex PCR reads. The sample lists about 480,000 distinct CDR3 sequences, approximately 15% occurring once. Sequenced sample: blood. All receptors come from a young woman with Graves' hyperthyroidism. Each CDR3 is given with its conserved first and last residue. Each record gives: V gene, D gene, J gene, clone size, CDR3 DNA, CDR3 protein. D genes are given only for firm matches. Clone sizes are given selectively: once, few, many, or a class where the clone is expanded.

TRBV18	TRBD2	TRBJ2-1	many	TGTGCCAGTACACCACCAGCGGGAGGGCCGTATGAGAATGAGCAGTTCTTC	CASTPPAGGPYENEQFF
TRBV6-1	TRBD2	TRBJ2-3	few	TGTGCCAGCAGTAACCCGCGAAAAGGCGGGAGGGCCGGTACGCAGTATTTT	CASSNPRKGGRAGTQYF
TRBV20-1	TRBD1	TRBJ1-1	many	TGCAGTGCTAGGGGGACAGCCATGAACACTGAAGCTTTCTTT	CSARGTAMNTEAFF
TRBV12-5	.	TRBJ2-5	many	TGTGCTATTCACACTACGGTAGCCAGAGAGCAAGAGACCCAGTACTTC	CAIHTTVAREQETQYF
TRBV6-1	.	TRBJ1-2	few	TGTGCCAGCACTAGAGACAGAGACTATGGCTACACCTTC	CASTRDRDYGYTF
TRBV12-3/TRBV12-4	.	TRBJ2-5	many	TGTGCCAGCCAACGGACTGAGCAAGAGACCCAGTACTTC	CASQRTEQETQYF
TRBV20-1	.	TRBJ1-4	many	TGCAGTGCTAGAGTATCCGGGAGGCCTGAAAAACTGTTTTTT	CSARVSGRPEKLFF
TRBV11-3	TRBD2	TRBJ2-3	.	TGTGCCAGCAGCTTAGAGGGGTTAGCGGGAGCAGATACGCAGTATTTT	CASSLEGLAGADTQYF
TRBV29-1	.	TRBJ1-2	.	TGCAGCGTACTCTGGGCTGGCTACACCTTC	CSVLWAGYTF
TRBV2	.	TRBJ2-5	many	TGTGCCAGCGGGCGGAAGGCCCAGTACTTC	CASGRKAQYF
TRBV29-1	.	TRBJ2-7	many	TGCAGCGTGGGGTGGATCTCCTACGAGCAGTACTTC	CSVGWISYEQYF
TRBV12-3/TRBV12-4	.	TRBJ2-1	.	TGTGCCAGCAAGACCTACATTGAGCAGTTCTTC	CASKTYIEQFF
TRBV10-1	.	TRBJ2-1	.	TGCGCCAGCAGCGGGACGGCTACGGGTGAGCAGTTCTTC	CASSGTATGEQFF
TRBV24-1	.	TRBJ1-1	many	TGTGCCACCAGTGAACCTGACGGGAGCCCTGAAGCTTTCTTT	CATSEPDGSPEAFF
TRBV11-2	.	TRBJ1-5	many	TGTGCCAGCAGCTCGACCGACAGGCTACACAATCAGCCCCAGCATTTT	CASSSTDRLHNQPQHF
TRBV20-1	TRBD2	TRBJ2-7	few	TGCAGTGCTAGGGCACTAGCGGGAGTGGAAGAGCAGTACTTC	CSARALAGVEEQYF
TRBV6-1	.	TRBJ1-2	few	TGTGCCAGCAGCCCAGGAGTTCGGCGCCATGGCTACACCTTC	CASSPGVRRHGYTF
TRBV30	.	TRBJ2-7	many	TGTGCCTGGAGTAACAGGGCCACCTACGAGCAGTACTTC	CAWSNRATYEQYF
TRBV19	.	TRBJ1-5	few	TGTGCCAGTAGGCCCCCCAGGGCTACCAGGGGAGCGAGCAATCAGCCCCAGCATTTT	CASRPPRATRGASNQPQHF
TRBV24-1	.	TRBJ1-2	many	TGTGCCACCAGTGTACCCGACGAACCGGGGCATAACTATGGCTACACCTTC	CATSVPDEPGHNYGYTF
TRBV11-1	TRBD2	TRBJ2-3	many	TGTGCCAGCAGCTTAGCCTATAGCGGGAGCACAGATACGCAGTATTTT	CASSLAYSGSTDTQYF
TRBV11-3	TRBD1	TRBJ1-2	many	TGTGCCAGCAGCCCCCGGACAGGGGGCTATGGCTACACCTTC	CASSPRTGGYGYTF
TRBV12-3/TRBV12-4	TRBD2	TRBJ2-1	many	TGTGCCAGCATCCCATGGATAGCGGGAGAAAATGAGCAGTTCTTC	CASIPWIAGENEQFF
TRBV10-3	TRBD2	TRBJ2-1	many	TGTGCCATCAGTGATTCCGGACTAGCGGGAGGCGGGTATGAGCAGTTCTTC	CAISDSGLAGGGYEQFF
TRBV7-9	.	TRBJ1-1	many	TGTGCCAGCAGCTTAGCGAGGCGCGCGTGGGCTGTGGACACTGAAGCTTTCTTT	CASSLARRAWAVDTEAFF
TRBV5-1	TRBD2	TRBJ2-1	many	TGCGCCAGCAGCTCGGGGGGACTAGCGCCTCTCGAGCAGTTCTTC	CASSSGGLAPLEQFF
TRBV7-2	.	TRBJ1-4	many	TGTGCCAGCAGCCGGACTGTGTCTAATGAAAAACTGTTTTTT	CASSRTVSNEKLFF
TRBV5-1	.	TRBJ1-2	many	TGCGCCAGCAGCTTTTCAGGGGTTGGCTACACCTTC	CASSFSGVGYTF
TRBV19	.	TRBJ2-7	.	TGTGCCAGTAGTATAAGAGGGCCTGTCTACGAGCAGTACTTC	CASSIRGPVYEQYF
TRBV9	.	TRBJ2-6	.	TGTGCCAGCAGCGTATTCCCTGGGGCCAACGTCCTGACTTTC	CASSVFPGANVLTF
TRBV29-1	.	TRBJ1-1	many	TGCAGCGTGAACCGGGACACTGAAGCTTTCTTT	CSVNRDTEAFF
TRBV6-6	TRBD1	TRBJ2-7	many	TGTGCCAGCAGTTACTCCGGGACAGGGAACTCCTACGAGCAGTACTTC	CASSYSGTGNSYEQYF
TRBV7-3	TRBD2	TRBJ2-1	few	TGTGCCAGCAGCTCCCTTAGCGGGTCGAAGCAGTTCTTC	CASSSLSGSKQFF
TRBV20-1	TRBD2	TRBJ2-3	many	TGCAGTGCTAGCTTAGCGGGAGGGCCTGGCACAGATACGCAGTATTTT	CSASLAGGPGTDTQYF
TRBV14	.	TRBJ2-1	many	TGTGCCACCCCGGGCGGCCCCGCTGAGCAGTTCTTC	CATPGGPAEQFF
TRBV6-1	.	TRBJ2-3	many	TGTGCCACCTCCCTGGGGCGGGACTGGGATGGTACAGATACGCAGTATTTT	CATSLGRDWDGTDTQYF
TRBV11-2	TRBD2	TRBJ2-1	.	TGTGCCAGCAGCTCGGGGGAGGGCCCATCGGGAATCAATGAGCAGTTCTTC	CASSSGEGPSGINEQFF
TRBV27	TRBD2	TRBJ2-1	.	TGTGCCAGCAGTTTGGTGACTAGCGATTTGAGCTCCTACGAGCAGTTCTTC	CASSLVTSDLSSYEQFF
TRBV7-2	.	TRBJ1-4	many	TGTGCCAGCAGCCCACAAGGAGGGAAGAATGAAAAACTGTTTTTT	CASSPQGGKNEKLFF
TRBV5-6	.	TRBJ1-2	.	TGTGCCAGCAGCGGGGGGGGCAGGCCCCTTGTTGAAGGCTACACCTTC	CASSGGGRPLVEGYTF
TRBV5-1	.	TRBJ2-6	many	TGCGCCAGCAGCTTGGTCTCGACTGGGGCCAACGTCCTGACTTTC	CASSLVSTGANVLTF
TRBV7-9	.	TRBJ2-5	few	TGTGCCAGCAGCGACCCGGGGACACGTCAGTACTTC	CASSDPGTRQYF